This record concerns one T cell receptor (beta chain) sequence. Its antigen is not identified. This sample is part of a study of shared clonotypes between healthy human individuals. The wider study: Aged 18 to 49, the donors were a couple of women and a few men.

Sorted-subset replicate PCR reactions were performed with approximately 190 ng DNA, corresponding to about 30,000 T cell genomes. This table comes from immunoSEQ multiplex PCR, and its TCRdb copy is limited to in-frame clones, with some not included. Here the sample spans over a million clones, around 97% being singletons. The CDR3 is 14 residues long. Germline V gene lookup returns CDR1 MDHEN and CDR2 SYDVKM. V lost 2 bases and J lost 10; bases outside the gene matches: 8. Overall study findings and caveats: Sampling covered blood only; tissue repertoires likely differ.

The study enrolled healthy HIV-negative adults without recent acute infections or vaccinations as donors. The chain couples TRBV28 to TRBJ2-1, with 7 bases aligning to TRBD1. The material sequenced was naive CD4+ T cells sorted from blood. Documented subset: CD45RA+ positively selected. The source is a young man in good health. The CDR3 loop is CASSLPDRVSEQFF. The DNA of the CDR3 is TGTGCCAGCAGTTTACCCGACAGGGTGAGCGAGCAGTTCTTC. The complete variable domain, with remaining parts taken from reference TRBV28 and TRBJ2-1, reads DVKVTQSSRYLVKRTGEKVFLECVQDMDHENMFWYRQDPGLGLRLIYFSYDVKMKEKGDIPEGYSVSREKKERFSLILESASTNQTSMYLCASSLPDRVSEQFFGPGTRLTVL.